Shown below are 19 T cell receptor beta chains from a single sample sequenced in a study of PD-1 blockade in classical Hodgkin lymphoma. Clones were sequenced by immunoSEQ multiplex PCR, and TCRdb holds only the in-frame ones, with some missing. In the table there are fewer than 100,000 clones, 80% to 95% of which are singletons. Brentuximab vedotin exposure varied among the patients, all of whom had relapsed after autologous stem cell transplantation. Specimen: peripheral blood mononuclear cells (PBMCs), collected at baseline. These receptors were collected from a human donor with classical Hodgkin lymphoma.

The chain employs TRBV5-4 and TRBJ2-7; 8 positions match TRBD2. Germline-derived CDR1 and CDR2 are SGHNT and YYREEE (reference sequence). This CDR3 has 15 amino acids. The trim removed 5 bases at V and 7 bases at J, leaving 14 bases unmatched. CDR3 nucleotide sequence: TGTGCCAGCAGTCCCGGGACTAGTGGGAAGGTAGAGCAGTACTTC. Its protein is CASSPGTSGKVEQYF.

V is TRBV7-9 and J is TRBJ2-1; 8 bases fit TRBD1. The germline gives CDR1 SEHNR, CDR2 FQNEAQ (reference sequence). Trimming took 8 bases from V and 4 from J; bases not matched to a gene: 10. This CDR3 has 15 amino acids. CDR3 region: CASLTGTGGYNEQFF. As DNA, the CDR3 is TGTGCCAGCTTAACCGGGACAGGAGGTTACAATGAGCAGTTCTTC.

The chain has TRBV27 and TRBJ2-1, with 7 bases matching TRBD1. V lost 1 base to trimming and J lost 4 bases; unmatched junction nucleotides: 19. The germline gives CDR1 MNHEY, CDR2 SMNVEV (reference sequence). The CDR3 sequence is 20 residues long. The CDR3 region is CASSLWGTEQWRGSYNEQFF. Written as DNA, the CDR3 is TGTGCCAGCAGTTTATGGGGGACAGAACAATGGAGAGGAAGTTACAATGAGCAGTTCTTC.

The CDR3 region is CAISPPGLNEQFF. The DNA for the CDR3 is TGTGCCATCTCCCCTCCCGGTCTCAATGAGCAGTTCTTC. The V gene is TRBV10-3, the J gene TRBJ2-1; D unresolved. The V end lost 8 bases, the J end lost 6 bases, and 14 bases lay between the germline ends. This CDR3 spans 13 amino acids. Germline V gene data show CDR1 as ENHRY and CDR2 as SYGVKD.

This clone was recorded once. This rearrangement joins TRBV7-9 to TRBJ2-5; no firm D call. CDR1 and CDR2 (germline): SEHNR, FQNEAQ (reference sequence). V was pared by 5 bases and J by 4 bases, with 8 bases between. This CDR3 is built from 12 residues. The CDR3 DNA follows: TGTGCCAGCAGCGCCAGGCCAGAGACCCAGTACTTC. Translating it yields CASSARPETQYF.

This clone was picked up one time. The chain uses TRBV28 and TRBJ2-7; 7 bases agree with TRBD1. This CDR3 is built from 12 residues. The germline V gene has CDR1 MDHEN and CDR2 SYDVKM. V dropped 2 bases and J dropped 11; count of bases not matched to a gene: 6. The CDR3 region is CASSLLGTEKYF. CDR3 DNA sequence: TGTGCCAGCAGTTTACTAGGGACAGAAAAGTACTTC. The whole variable domain, filled in from reference TRBV28 and TRBJ2-7, reads DVKVTQSSRYLVKRTGEKVFLECVQDMDHENMFWYRQDPGLGLRLIYFSYDVKMKEKGDIPEGYSVSREKKERFSLILESASTNQTSMYLCASSLLGTEKYFGPGTRLTVT.

The rearrangement links TRBV28 to TRBJ2-7; possible D gene TRBD1, 6 bases. The CDR3 is made up of 14 amino acids. Per germline, CDR1 MDHEN and CDR2 SYDVKM. The germline V and J ends were trimmed by 6 bases and 4 bases, with 16 bases remaining between them. The chain's CDR3 is CASSRIDRPYEQYF. The CDR3 nucleotides are TGTGCCAGCAGCCGTATCGACAGGCCATACGAGCAGTACTTC.

V usage is TRBV19 and J usage is TRBJ2-2; 9 bases map to TRBD1. The CDR3 has 17 residues. Trimming took 2 bases from V and 6 from J; bases not matched to a gene: 10. The germline V gene encodes CDR1 LNHDA and CDR2 SQIVND (reference sequence). CDR3 sequence reads: CASSILEGQGVPGELFF. For the CDR3, the DNA is TGTGCCAGTAGTATATTGGAGGGACAGGGAGTACCCGGGGAGCTGTTTTTT.

This clone was detected only once. This chain connects TRBV6-1 to TRBJ1-5; D is ambiguous. The CDR3 sequence is 13 residues long. The germline V and J ends were trimmed by 7 bases and 3 bases, with 10 bases remaining between them. From germline, CDR1 is MNHNS and CDR2 SASEGT. The CDR3 here is CASTLEVNQPQHF. Written as DNA, the CDR3 is TGTGCCAGCACCCTAGAGGTCAATCAGCCCCAGCATTTT.

The DNA of the CDR3 is TGCGCCAGCAGGAGTACCGGGGGACGAAAGAGCAATCAGCCCCAGCATTTT. Protein product: CASRSTGGRKSNQPQHF. This chain connects TRBV10-2 to TRBJ1-5; D is perhaps TRBD1 (5 bases). The CDR3 consists of 17 residues. CDR1 WSHSY and CDR2 SAAADI come from the germline V gene. With 6 bases removed from V and 1 base from J, the gap between germline ends came to 19 bases.

This clone was observed once. The gene calls are TRBV5-6 and TRBJ2-1; 11 nucleotides line up with TRBD2. J was trimmed by 8 bases and V by 4 bases; bases with no gene match: 11. The CDR3 sequence is 16 residues long. In germline, CDR1 is SGHDT, CDR2 YYEEEE. The CDR3 DNA follows: TGTGCCAGCAGCCCTGGACTAGCGGGCCCGCCGGATGAGCAGTTCTTC. The encoded protein is CASSPGLAGPPDEQFF. The whole variable domain, remainder taken from reference TRBV5-6 and TRBJ2-1, is DAGVTQSPTHLIKTRGQQVTLRCSPKSGHDTVSWYQQALGQGPQFIFQYYEEEERQRGNFPDRFSGHQFPNYSSELNVNALLLGDSALYLCASSPGLAGPPDEQFFGPGTRLTVL.

V usage is TRBV7-2 and J usage is TRBJ1-2, with 12 bases aligning to TRBD1. The CDR3 spans 13 residues. Germline V gives CDR1 SGHTA, CDR2 FQGNSA. The trim removed 4 bases at V and 8 bases at J, leaving 2 bases unmatched. This CDR3 is CASSSGTGGGYTF. CDR3 bases: TGTGCCAGCAGCTCAGGGACAGGGGGCGGCTACACCTTC. The variable domain in full, completed from reference TRBV7-2 and TRBJ1-2, reads GAGVSQSPSNKVTEKGKDVELRCDPISGHTALYWYRQSLGQGLEFLIYFQGNSAPDKSGLPSDRFSAERTGGSVSTLTIQRTQQEDSAVYLCASSSGTGGGYTFGSGTRLTVV.

This clone was detected only a few times. This chain joins TRBV2 and TRBJ1-5, with TRBD1 as a possible D gene (5 bases). This CDR3 has 14 residues. The V and J ends lost 10 bases and 3 bases respectively, with 16 bases between them. Germline V gene lookup returns CDR1 SNHLY and CDR2 FYNNEI. The CDR3 reads CATRGVGDNQPQHF. The CDR3 nucleotides read TGTGCCACTCGTGGTGTAGGGGACAATCAGCCCCAGCATTTT.

This chain connects TRBV18 to TRBJ2-7; tentative D call: TRBD1 (7 bases). With 1 base removed from V and 4 bases from J, the gap between germline ends came to 17 bases. CDR1 is KGHSH, CDR2 LQKENI, per germline. This CDR3 contains 16 residues. The CDR3 loop reads CASSPRQLRGVYEQYF. The DNA of the CDR3 is TGTGCCAGCTCACCACGACAGCTCAGGGGGGTTTACGAGCAGTACTTC. Complete variable domain (other parts from reference TRBV18 and TRBJ2-7): NAGVMQNPRHLVRRRGQEARLRCSPMKGHSHVYWYRQLPEEGLKFMVYLQKENIIDESGMPKERFSAEFPKEGPSILRIQQVVRGDSAAYFCASSPRQLRGVYEQYFGPGTRLTVT.

The chain couples TRBV18 to TRBJ1-4; 7 nucleotides align to TRBD1. The V segment lost 3 bases and the J segment 5 bases; nucleotides outside the gene matches: 9. Germline CDR1 and CDR2: KGHSH and LQKENI. This CDR3 comprises 16 residues. CDR3 amino acids: CASSPRTGRKNEKLFF. Here the CDR3 DNA reads TGTGCCAGCTCACCGAGGACAGGACGTAAAAATGAAAAACTGTTTTTT.

The chain recombines TRBV28 with TRBJ2-7; no definite D call. The V gene's germline CDR1 is MDHEN and CDR2 SYDVKM. CDR3 length equals 15 residues. V was trimmed by 2 bases and J by 2 bases, leaving 13 bases between them. In nucleotides, the CDR3 is TGTGCCAGCAGTTTACGACCTCTTCCCCCCTACGAGCAGTACTTC. Its protein is CASSLRPLPPYEQYF.

This chain joins TRBV10-3 and TRBJ2-1; TRBD2 agrees at 10 bases. The germline V gene encodes CDR1 ENHRY and CDR2 SYGVKD. The length of the CDR3 is 16 residues. With V trimmed by 6 bases and J by 7 bases, 12 bases remained unmatched. This CDR3 reads CAISSKAGGPGNEQFF. DNA for the CDR3: TGTGCCATCAGCAGCAAAGCGGGAGGGCCGGGGAATGAGCAGTTCTTC.

The rearrangement joins TRBV7-9 to TRBJ1-5, with a tentative D call TRBD1 (6 bases). V was trimmed by 1 base and J by 3 bases, leaving 7 bases between them. The CDR3 is made up of 14 amino acids. The germline CDR1 and CDR2 sequences are SEHNR and FQNEAQ (reference sequence). This chain's CDR3 is CASSLDRDNQPQHF. In nucleotides, the CDR3 is TGTGCCAGCAGCTTAGACAGGGACAATCAGCCCCAGCATTTT.

This clone appeared once. V usage is TRBV5-4 and J usage is TRBJ2-7, with no clear D. Germline V gene lookup returns CDR1 SGHNT and CDR2 YYREEE (reference sequence). This CDR3 is built from 15 residues. With 0 bases removed from V and 1 base from J, the gap between germline ends came to 11 bases. DNA of the CDR3: TGTGCCAGCAGCTTGGAGGCCGGCGTTTCCTACGAGCAGTACTTC. It is translated as CASSLEAGVSYEQYF. Based on the CDR3 plus reference TRBV5-4 and TRBJ2-7, the full variable domain is ETGVTQSPTHLIKTRGQQVTLRCSSQSGHNTVSWYQQALGQGPQFIFQYYREEENGRGNFPPRFSGLQFPNYSSELNVNALELDDSALYLCASSLEAGVSYEQYFGPGTRLTVT.